Following are 21 T cell receptor beta chains from one sample sequenced in a study of control samples from healthy donors and cancer patients. The protocol was immunoSEQ multiplex PCR, while the TCRdb copy is restricted to in-frame clones and leaves out a portion. Here the sample spans about 180,000 clones, more than 90% being singletons. The material sequenced was blood. Receptor source: a man under 40 in good health.

The CDR3 is CASSRSGGRGSPLHF. The CDR3 nucleotides are TGTGCCAGCAGCCGCTCTGGAGGGAGAGGTTCACCCCTCCACTTT. The gene calls are TRBV6-2 or TRBV6-3 and TRBJ1-6; D not resolved. Between the trimmed V and J ends, which lost 6 bases and 9 bases, there was a span of 18 bases. This CDR3 comprises 15 residues. From germline, CDR1 is MNHEY and CDR2 SVGEGT.

The genes are TRBV5-1 and TRBJ2-7, with 15 bases identical to TRBD2. CDR1 and CDR2 (germline): SGHRS, YFSETQ. V gave up 4 bases and J gave up 1 base; unmatched junction bases: 3. This CDR3 is 16 amino acids long. The CDR3 nucleotides are TGCGCCAGCAGCCCGGGGACTAGCGGGAGGTCCTACGAGCAGTACTTC. It translates to CASSPGTSGRSYEQYF.

This clone was seen more than once but under ten times. This chain connects TRBV9 to TRBJ1-1; tentative D call: TRBD1 (5 bases). The V gene's germline CDR1 is SGDLS and CDR2 YYNGEE. CDR3 length: 15 residues. V lost 0 bases to trimming and J lost 5 bases, with 14 bases between them. The CDR3 bases are TGTGCCAGCAGCGTAGGTGCAGGGAGGGAGACTGAAGCTTTCTTT. The encoded protein is CASSVGAGRETEAFF. Based on the CDR3 plus reference TRBV9 and TRBJ1-1, the full variable domain is DSGVTQTPKHLITATGQRVTLRCSPRSGDLSVYWYQQSLDQGLQFLIQYYNGEERAKGNILERFSAQQFPDLHSELNLSSLELGDSALYFCASSVGAGRETEAFFGQGTRLTVV.

This chain joins TRBV11-2 and TRBJ1-3, with D unresolved. The CDR3 extends over 15 amino acids. The V gene's germline CDR1 is SGHAT and CDR2 FQNNGV. Trimming took 5 bases from V and 4 from J, leaving 15 bases between them. CDR3 nucleotides: TGTGCCAGCAGCCCCGGGTTAGGGATAGGAAACACCATATATTTT. This gives the protein CASSPGLGIGNTIYF.

The chain has TRBV27 and TRBJ2-2; 9 nucleotides line up with TRBD2. This CDR3 contains 18 residues. Germline lookup yields CDR1 MNHEY and CDR2 SMNVEV (reference sequence). The V and J ends lost 3 bases and 4 bases, in that order; junction bases with no gene match: 12. The CDR3 region is CASSFRPFLAGTTGELFF. The DNA of the CDR3 is TGTGCCAGCAGTTTCAGACCCTTTCTAGCGGGAACCACCGGGGAGCTGTTTTTT.

V is TRBV5-1 and J is TRBJ2-7; 7 bases are shared with TRBD1. J lost 4 bases, V lost 7 bases, and 11 bases had no gene match. Germline CDR1 SGHRS, CDR2 YFSETQ. This CDR3 spans 14 amino acids. CDR3 sequence reads: CASAPGTASYEQYF. The CDR3 nucleotides read TGCGCCAGCGCCCCCGGGACAGCGAGTTACGAGCAGTACTTC.

V gene TRBV7-9 combines with J gene TRBJ1-2; 10 bases agree with TRBD1. Unmatched junction bases numbered 8, after V lost 5 bases and J lost 8 bases. From germline, CDR1 is SEHNR and CDR2 FQNEAQ (reference sequence). The CDR3 runs 14 residues. The CDR3 DNA is TGTGCCAGCAGCCCCTCGACAGGGGGCCGGGGCTACACCTTC. It translates to CASSPSTGGRGYTF.

Written as DNA, the CDR3 is TGTGCCAGTAGGGGCAGTGTAGCCAAAAACATTCAGTACTTC. It specifies CASRGSVAKNIQYF. The chain links TRBV19 to TRBJ2-4; D is uncertain. Germline CDR1 LNHDA, CDR2 SQIVND (reference sequence). This CDR3 spans 14 amino acids. The V end was cut by 6 bases, the J end by 0 bases, with 9 bases between.

The chain is built from TRBV4-1 and TRBJ2-7; 9 bases align to TRBD1. CDR1 and CDR2 (germline): MGHRA, YSYEKL. This CDR3 spans 15 amino acids. V lost 4 bases, J lost 4 bases, and 8 bases stayed unmatched. This chain's CDR3 is CASSPDGQGRYEQYF. CDR3 DNA: TGCGCCAGCAGCCCCGACGGACAGGGGCGGTACGAGCAGTACTTC.

The chain has TRBV19 and TRBJ2-7; D not certain. The CDR3 spans 15 residues. With 3 bases removed from V and 2 bases from J, the gap between germline ends came to 14 bases. Germline loops: CDR1 LNHDA, CDR2 SQIVND (reference sequence). For the CDR3, the DNA is TGTGCCAGTAGTATTTCTCCCGACGCTACCTACGAGCAGTACTTC. This sequence encodes CASSISPDATYEQYF.

The rearrangement uses TRBV29-1 and TRBJ2-3, with D possibly being TRBD1 or TRBD2 (5 bases each). Trimming removed 4 bases from V and 0 bases from J, with 17 bases in between. This CDR3 contains 16 residues. Germline V lookup: CDR1 SQVTM, CDR2 ANQGSEA. CDR3 in DNA: TGCAGCGTTGGTGGGGGAGATAGAGGAAGCACAGATACGCAGTATTTT. Protein: CSVGGGDRGSTDTQYF.

V and J are TRBV9 and TRBJ1-4; no reliable D call. CDR3 length: 15 residues. From germline, CDR1 is SGDLS and CDR2 YYNGEE. V lost 0 bases and J 5 bases, leaving 11 bases between the germline ends. The CDR3 protein is CASSVGRRQNEKLFF. The CDR3 bases are TGTGCCAGCAGCGTAGGCAGGCGACAAAATGAAAAACTGTTTTTT.

This rearrangement joins TRBV6-6 to TRBJ1-4, with 7 bases matching TRBD1. The CDR3 contains 16 residues. V trimming: 2 bases; J trimming: 5 bases; junction bases outside the gene matches: 8. Germline loops: CDR1 MNHNY, CDR2 SVGAGI (reference sequence). The CDR3 sequence: CASSYRSDRLNEKLFF. CDR3 nucleotides: TGTGCCAGCAGTTACCGGTCGGACAGGTTAAATGAAAAACTGTTTTTT.

The chain has TRBV5-4 and TRBJ2-2, with D perhaps TRBD1 (6 bases). CDR1 is SGHNT, CDR2 YYREEE, per germline (reference sequence). V lost 0 bases, J lost 6 bases, and 12 bases lay in between. The CDR3 length is 15 residues. CDR3 nucleotide sequence: TGTGCCAGCAGCTTGGTACAGGGAAAGGCCGGGGAGCTGTTTTTT. Its protein is CASSLVQGKAGELFF.

CDR3 region: CASRDTFEAFF. The CDR3, as DNA: TGTGCCAGCAGAGACACGTTTGAAGCTTTCTTT. This chain joins TRBV6-1 and TRBJ1-1; no reliable D call. Trimming left V 6 bases short and J 7 bases short, with 9 bases between. The CDR3 length is 11 residues. Germline V CDR1 and CDR2: MNHNS, SASEGT.

The chain joins TRBV7-7 to TRBJ2-1; 10 bases match TRBD2. This CDR3 has 16 residues. The V gene end was trimmed by 1 base and the J gene end by 7 bases; junction bases not matched to a gene: 7. Looked up from germline, CDR1 is SSHAT and CDR2 is FNYEAQ (reference sequence). DNA of the CDR3: TGTGCCAGCAGCTTAGGAATCACTAGCGGGGAGAATGAGCAGTTCTTC. Translation gives CASSLGITSGENEQFF.

V is TRBV5-6 and J is TRBJ1-5, with a weak D call TRBD1 (5 bases). The length of the CDR3 is 16 residues. CDR1 and CDR2 (germline): SGHDT, YYEEEE. V gave up 0 bases and J gave up 7 bases, with 17 bases separating them. The CDR3 sequence is CASSLDGARVVQPQHF. The CDR3 DNA reads TGTGCCAGCAGCTTGGATGGGGCTAGGGTTGTCCAGCCCCAGCATTTT. The complete variable domain, with remaining parts taken from reference TRBV5-6 and TRBJ1-5, reads DAGVTQSPTHLIKTRGQQVTLRCSPKSGHDTVSWYQQALGQGPQFIFQYYEEEERQRGNFPDRFSGHQFPNYSSELNVNALLLGDSALYLCASSLDGARVVQPQHFGDGTRLSIL.

The rearrangement links TRBV5-1 to TRBJ2-5; D is perhaps TRBD2 (6 bases). The CDR3 has 15 amino acids. CDR1 is SGHRS, CDR2 YFSETQ, per germline. Trimming pared 4 bases from V and 5 bases from J, leaving 18 bases between. DNA for the CDR3: TGCGCCAGCAGCCCTGCCGGGACTCCCGAGGAGACCCAGTACTTC. It specifies CASSPAGTPEETQYF. The full variable domain, its missing parts supplied by reference TRBV5-1 and TRBJ2-5, is KAGVTQTPRYLIKTRGQQVTLSCSPISGHRSVSWYQQTPGQGLQFLFEYFSETQRNKGNFPGRFSGRQFSNSRSEMNVSTLELGDSALYLCASSPAGTPEETQYFGPGTRLLVL.

The rearrangement uses TRBV19 and TRBJ2-2; possibly TRBD1 or TRBD2 for D (5 bases each). V was cut by 4 bases and J by 6 bases, with 9 bases left in between. The CDR3 runs 13 residues. Germline CDR1 reads LNHDA; CDR2 reads SQIVND (reference sequence). The CDR3 reads CASSTGHAGELFF. The DNA for the CDR3 is TGTGCCAGTAGTACGGGGCACGCCGGGGAGCTGTTTTTT.

This clone was recorded once. The same CDR3 arises from other DNA sequences in this sample as well. The chain couples TRBV27 to TRBJ2-3, with unresolved D. V lost 0 bases and J 1 base, leaving 5 bases between the germline ends. CDR1 is MNHEY and CDR2 is SMNVEV in the germline V gene (reference sequence). This CDR3 is built from 14 residues. This CDR3 is CASSLSWGTDTQYF. CDR3 coding DNA: TGTGCCAGCAGTTTATCGTGGGGCACAGATACGCAGTATTTT.

The chain recombines TRBV29-1 with TRBJ1-2; a possible D gene is TRBD1 (6 bases). The CDR3 sequence is 12 residues long. With 7 bases removed from V and 3 bases from J, the gap between germline ends came to 12 bases. The germline CDR1 and CDR2 sequences are SQVTM and ANQGSEA. The CDR3 nucleotides read TGCAGCGCCCCAGGGGACGACTATGGCTACACCTTC. Encoded protein: CSAPGDDYGYTF. The whole variable domain, remainder taken from reference TRBV29-1 and TRBJ1-2, is SAVISQKPSRDICQRGTSLTIQCQVDSQVTMMFWYRQQPGQSLTLIATANQGSEATYESGFVIDKFPISRPNLTFSTLTVSNMSPEDSSIYLCSAPGDDYGYTFGSGTRLTVV.